A selection of T cell receptor beta chains follows, all from one sample in a study of T cells in Graves' hyperthyroidism and ophthalmopathy. TCRdb used MiXCR to reprocess the multiplex PCR reads, holding one entry per CDR3 protein. This table holds roughly 660,000 distinct CDR3 sequences, approximately 15% found once. Sequencing was performed on blood. These receptors all come from a man aged 45 to 65 with Graves' hyperthyroidism. Each CDR3 is given with its conserved first and last residue. The D gene is left open where the match is weak. Clone size is stated in some rows and not others, as once, few, many or a class when expanded.

D gene	J gene	clone size	V gene	CDR3 DNA	CDR3 protein
-	TRBJ2-5	many	TRBV6-2/TRBV6-3	TGTGCCAGCAGCCGGTGGGATGGACCTCTGAGATTGAGAGAGACCCAGTACTTC	CASSRWDGPLRLRETQYF
-	TRBJ1-4	many	TRBV7-9	TGTGCCAGCAGCTTAAGAGCAACGGCTACAACTAATGAAAAACTGTTTTTT	CASSLRATATTNEKLFF
TRBD1	TRBJ2-7	-	TRBV7-6	TGTGCCAGCAGCTTCGGGGGGACAGGGGAGAGGGAGCAGTACTTC	CASSFGGTGEREQYF
TRBD2	TRBJ2-1	-	TRBV28	TGTGCCAGCAGTTTACTGGGACTAGCGGGCATCAATGAGCAGTTCTTC	CASSLLGLAGINEQFF
-	TRBJ2-7	-	TRBV5-1	TGCGCCAGCAGCTTGGACCGGCGAAACGGGGACGAGCAGTACTTC	CASSLDRRNGDEQYF
-	TRBJ1-4	many	TRBV6-2/TRBV6-3	TGTGCCAGCAGCAACACAGGTTTTGCGAATGAAAAACTGTTTTTT	CASSNTGFANEKLFF
TRBD1	TRBJ2-1	few	TRBV11-2	TGTGCCAGCAGCTTTCGGGACAGGGCTAACAATGAGCAGTTCTTC	CASSFRDRANNEQFF
-	TRBJ1-2	few	TRBV2	TGTGCCAGCAGTGAAGCTAGGACAGTCTATGGCTACACCTTC	CASSEARTVYGYTF
TRBD2	TRBJ2-5	many	TRBV6-2/TRBV6-3	TGTGCCAGCAAGACCATTATAGCGGGAGGCGAGACCCAGTACTTC	CASKTIIAGGETQYF
-	TRBJ1-5	-	TRBV20-1	TGCAGTGCTGCAAATAGCAATCAGCCCCAGCATTTT	CSAANSNQPQHF
-	TRBJ1-4	-	TRBV14	TGTGCCAGCAGCCCGCGTTGGCAGGGCGGCGAAAAACTGTTTTTT	CASSPRWQGGEKLFF
TRBD2	TRBJ2-5	once	TRBV6-2/TRBV6-3	TGTGCCAGCATTCCGAGCGGGGGGGAAGAGACCCAGTACTTC	CASIPSGGEETQYF
TRBD2	TRBJ2-2	-	TRBV6-1	TGTGCCAGCAGTTCCCTAGCGGGAGTGGTCGGGGAGCTGTTTTTT	CASSSLAGVVGELFF
TRBD2	TRBJ2-1	few	TRBV20-1	TGCAGTGCATCAGAAGCGGGAGTATCCTACAATGAGCAGTTCTTC	CSASEAGVSYNEQFF
TRBD1	TRBJ2-7	few	TRBV4-1	TGCGCCAGCAGCCAAGATACCACTCCGGGACAGGGGAGGTACGAGCAGTACTTC	CASSQDTTPGQGRYEQYF
-	TRBJ2-3	-	TRBV6-5	TGTGCCAGCAGTTACAATCCCGATGGCGGAAGCACAGATACGCAGTATTTT	CASSYNPDGGSTDTQYF
TRBD2	TRBJ2-7	many	TRBV5-1	TGCGCCAGCAGCGTGAACGGTCCCAGCGGGGCGAGCTCCTACGAGCAGTACTTC	CASSVNGPSGASSYEQYF
-	TRBJ1-5	many	TRBV28	TGTGCCAGCAGAGCCGCCGGGGCCAACATCAATTCGCCCCAGCATTTT	CASRAAGANINSPQHF
-	TRBJ2-6	-	TRBV6-1	TGTGCCAGCAGTCGCGCACAGGGTACCACTCTCTCTGGGGCCAACGTCCTGACTTTC	CASSRAQGTTLSGANVLTF
TRBD1	TRBJ1-5	-	TRBV5-6	TGTGCCAGCAGCTTGTACCCCGGGACAGGGGGCTATGGCAATCAGCCCCAGCATTTT	CASSLYPGTGGYGNQPQHF
TRBD1	TRBJ1-2	many	TRBV9	TGTGCCAGCAGCGTAAGGACAGGGGGCGTCGATGGCTACACCTTC	CASSVRTGGVDGYTF
-	TRBJ1-2	many	TRBV28	TGTGCCAGCAACTACATGAACTATGGCTACACCTTC	CASNYMNYGYTF
TRBD1	TRBJ1-2	many	TRBV27	TGTGCCAGCAGTTTATTAGGGACAGTTAATGGCTACACCTTC	CASSLLGTVNGYTF
TRBD1	TRBJ2-1	few	TRBV28	TGTGCCAGCAGTTTAGTCTCCGGACAGGGGAACAATGAGCAGTTCTTC	CASSLVSGQGNNEQFF
-	TRBJ1-5	few	TRBV28	TGTGCCAGCAGACCCGACAGGCTCAATCAGCCCCAGCATTTT	CASRPDRLNQPQHF
-	TRBJ2-7	many	TRBV12-3/TRBV12-4	TGTGCCAGCAGTGGGCAAAATCGGGGATACGAGCAGTACTTC	CASSGQNRGYEQYF
TRBD1	TRBJ2-3	-	TRBV9	TGTGCCAGCAGCGTAGTAGGACAGGGATCAGATACGCAGTATTTT	CASSVVGQGSDTQYF